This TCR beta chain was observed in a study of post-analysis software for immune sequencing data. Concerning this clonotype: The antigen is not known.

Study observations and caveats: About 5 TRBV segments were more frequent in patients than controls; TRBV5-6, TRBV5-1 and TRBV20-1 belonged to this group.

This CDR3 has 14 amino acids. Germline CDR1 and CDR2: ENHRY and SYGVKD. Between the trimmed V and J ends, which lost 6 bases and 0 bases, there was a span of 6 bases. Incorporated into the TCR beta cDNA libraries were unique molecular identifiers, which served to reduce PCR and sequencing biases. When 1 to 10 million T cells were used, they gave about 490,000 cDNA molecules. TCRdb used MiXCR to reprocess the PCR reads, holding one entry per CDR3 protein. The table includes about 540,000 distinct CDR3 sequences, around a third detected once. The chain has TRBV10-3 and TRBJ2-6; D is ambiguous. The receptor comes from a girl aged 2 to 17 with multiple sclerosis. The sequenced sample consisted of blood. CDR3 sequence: CAIRSGSGANVLTF. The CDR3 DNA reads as TGTGCCATCAGGTCCGGCTCTGGGGCCAACGTCCTGACTTTC.